The 10 T cell receptor beta chains reported below all come from one sample, sequenced in a study of blood T cell repertoires in COVID-19. Clones were sequenced by immunoSEQ multiplex PCR, and TCRdb holds only the in-frame ones, with some missing. The repertoire consists of about 250,000 clones, with roughly 85% occurring once and the leading ten covering approximately 9.1%. Input material: PBMCs or T cells enriched from blood (not recorded which). These receptors originate from a woman in her forties or fifties with acute COVID-19.

In its sample, this clone was seen a few times. The CDR3 region is CASSSGQGAETQYF. The CDR3 coding sequence is TGTGCCAGCAGCTCCGGACAGGGGGCAGAGACCCAGTACTTC. The V and J genes are TRBV7-2 and TRBJ2-5; 11 bases are a match to TRBD1. V shed 4 bases and J 4 bases; nucleotides not matched to a gene: 2. Germline V CDR1 and CDR2: SGHTA, FQGNSA. The CDR3 runs to 14 residues. Filled out from reference TRBV7-2 and TRBJ2-5, the complete variable domain reads GAGVSQSPSNKVTEKGKDVELRCDPISGHTALYWYRQSLGQGLEFLIYFQGNSAPDKSGLPSDRFSAERTGGSVSTLTIQRTQQEDSAVYLCASSSGQGAETQYFGPGTRLLVL.

V is TRBV14 and J is TRBJ1-1, with D hard to call. The germline V and J ends were trimmed by 2 bases and 1 base, with 5 bases remaining between them. Germline V gene lookup returns CDR1 SGHDN and CDR2 FVKESK. This CDR3 is 13 amino acids long. The CDR3 region has the DNA TGTGCCAGCAGCCAAAAGCGGAACACTGAAGCTTTCTTT. This translates into CASSQKRNTEAFF. Based on the CDR3 plus reference TRBV14 and TRBJ1-1, the full variable domain is EAGVTQFPSHSVIEKGQTVTLRCDPISGHDNLYWYRRVMGKEIKFLLHFVKESKQDESGMPNNRFLAERTGGTYSTLKVQPAELEDSGVYFCASSQKRNTEAFFGQGTRLTVV.

This rearrangement joins TRBV2 to TRBJ1-1; 8 bases agree with TRBD1. The CDR3 loop spans 15 amino acids. V shed 7 bases, J shed 4 bases, and the junction held 11 bases outside the gene matches. CDR1 and CDR2 from the germline V gene are SNHLY and FYNNEI. In nucleotides, the CDR3 is TGTGCCAGCATACCCACAGGGGGTAGGGGCACTGAAGCTTTCTTT. Translating gives CASIPTGGRGTEAFF.

This clone was seen more than once but under ten times. The chain couples TRBV6-5 to TRBJ2-5; possibly TRBD1 for D (5 bases). Deletions cut 4 bases from V and 7 bases from J, with 13 bases between. The CDR3 is 13 residues long. CDR1 is MNHEY, CDR2 SVGAGI, per germline. CDR3 sequence: CASSSDMSGTQYF. The CDR3 DNA sequence: TGTGCCAGCAGTTCGGACATGTCCGGGACCCAGTACTTC.

This chain uses TRBV12-3 or TRBV12-4 with TRBJ2-7, with 8 bases aligning to TRBD1. V trimming: 5 bases; J trimming: 3 bases; junction bases outside the gene matches: 3. CDR3 size: 13 residues. The chain's CDR3 is CASSPDRDYEQYF. For the CDR3, the DNA is TGTGCCAGCAGTCCGGACAGGGACTACGAGCAGTACTTC.

For the CDR3, the DNA is TGTGCCAGCAGCGGCAAGCCGACAGGGGGCGCCTATGGCTACACCTTC. It encodes CASSGKPTGGAYGYTF. The V and J genes are TRBV9 and TRBJ1-2; 10 nucleotides align to TRBD1. CDR3 size: 16 residues. CDR1 is SGDLS and CDR2 is YYNGEE in the germline V gene. V shed 3 bases and J 4 bases; nucleotides not matched to a gene: 9.

The V and J genes are TRBV6-5 and TRBJ1-2; the D gene is possibly TRBD1 (6 bases). Trimming stripped 8 bases from V and 4 bases from J, with 14 bases between. This CDR3 contains 13 residues. Germline assignment: CDR1 MNHEY and CDR2 SVGAGI. The CDR3 sequence is CASAQGKIYGYTF. In nucleotides, the CDR3 is TGTGCCAGCGCCCAGGGGAAAATCTATGGCTACACCTTC.

The gene calls are TRBV29-1 and TRBJ1-1; 7 bases map to TRBD1. This CDR3 is 14 amino acids long. J gave up 6 bases and V 4 bases, and 11 bases lay outside the gene matches. Germline assignment: CDR1 SQVTM and CDR2 ANQGSEA. This CDR3 reads CSVGRNYGQAEAFF. In DNA form, the CDR3 reads TGCAGCGTTGGACGGAATTACGGACAGGCTGAAGCTTTCTTT. The whole variable domain, remainder taken from reference TRBV29-1 and TRBJ1-1, is SAVISQKPSRDICQRGTSLTIQCQVDSQVTMMFWYRQQPGQSLTLIATANQGSEATYESGFVIDKFPISRPNLTFSTLTVSNMSPEDSSIYLCSVGRNYGQAEAFFGQGTRLTVV.

J is TRBJ1-4 and V is TRBV30; the D gene is possibly TRBD1 (6 bases). The V and J ends lost 1 base and 4 bases respectively, with 13 bases between them. The CDR3 is 15 residues long. The V gene's germline CDR1 is GTSNPN and CDR2 SVGIG (reference sequence). DNA of the CDR3: TGTGCCTGGAGTGCGCCCGGGACACGTAATGAAAAACTGTTTTTT. Protein: CAWSAPGTRNEKLFF.

This clone was observed a few times. This sequence joins TRBV5-1 and TRBJ1-1; possibly TRBD1 for D (5 bases). CDR1 is SGHRS and CDR2 is YFSETQ in the germline V gene. V lost 5 bases and J lost 0, with 11 bases in between. The length of the CDR3 is 14 residues. DNA of the CDR3: TGCGCCAGCAGGTTACAGGTCATGAACACTGAAGCTTTCTTT. Amino acid sequence: CASRLQVMNTEAFF.